The T cell receptor (beta chain) under discussion was sequenced for a study of response to subunit inactivated influenza vaccine. Germline CDR1 is DFQATT and CDR2 is SNEGSKA (reference sequence). J was trimmed by 4 bases and V by 5 bases; bases with no gene match: 13. This CDR3 is 16 amino acids long. TCRdb fed the RT-PCR reads into MiXCR, producing one record per CDR3 protein. Here the sample spans about 620,000 distinct CDR3 sequences, 10% to 12% being singletons. Findings and limits, study-wide: It was suggested by the authors that few new T cells are recruited by each seasonal influenza vaccination.

For this clonotype: No antigen is known for it.

This sample also belongs to another study, concerning T cells expressing NK-cell markers. That investigation notes: With UMIs, 5'RACE template switching was used to make TCR beta cDNA. Sorted T-cell subsets CD3+CD56+NKG2C+, CD3+CD56+NKG2C- and CD3+CD56-NKG2C+ were TCR beta-sequenced. Topping the CD3+CD56-NKG2C+ fraction as well were these clonotypes, in a few donors. The study did not resolve the HCMV specificity of expanded NKG2C+ T cell clones.

The chain links TRBV20-1 to TRBJ2-3; the match to TRBD1 covers 9 bases. This TCR came from a man aged 50-59 years who received an inactivated influenza vaccine. The specimen comprised PBMCs from blood, sampled on the day of vaccination. DNA for the CDR3: TGCAGTGCTTCCTTTGCCGGGACAGGGAAGGCAGATACGCAGTATTTT. This codes for CSASFAGTGKADTQYF.